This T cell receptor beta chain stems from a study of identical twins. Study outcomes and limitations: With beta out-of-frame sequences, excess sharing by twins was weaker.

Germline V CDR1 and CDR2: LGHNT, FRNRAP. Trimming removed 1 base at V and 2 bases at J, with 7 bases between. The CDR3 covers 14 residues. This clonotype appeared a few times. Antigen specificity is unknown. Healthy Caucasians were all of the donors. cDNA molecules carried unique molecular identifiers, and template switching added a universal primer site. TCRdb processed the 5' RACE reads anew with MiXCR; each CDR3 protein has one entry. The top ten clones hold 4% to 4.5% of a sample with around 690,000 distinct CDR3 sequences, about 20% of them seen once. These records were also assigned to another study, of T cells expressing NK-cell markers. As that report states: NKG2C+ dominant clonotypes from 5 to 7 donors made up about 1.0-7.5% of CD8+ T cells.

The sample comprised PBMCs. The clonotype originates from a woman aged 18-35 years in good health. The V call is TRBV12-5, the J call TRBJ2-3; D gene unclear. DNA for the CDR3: TGTGCTAGTGGTTTGGGTTCAGACACAGATACGCAGTATTTT. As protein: CASGLGSDTDTQYF.